Sequencing of this TCR beta chain was carried out in a study of blood T cell repertoires in COVID-19. Assay: immunoSEQ multiplex PCR; the TCRdb copy retains only in-frame clones and omits some. The table includes 300,000 to 400,000 clones, roughly 85% detected once. This clone was detected once. Those enrolled, adults aged roughly 18 to 100 years, came from under 25 US areas. CDR3 length equals 13 residues. This chain uses TRBV21-1 with TRBJ2-7; TRBD1 is the table's D call, not checked against the DNA. TRBV21-1 constitutes a pseudogene. Sample: PBMCs or T cells enriched from blood (not recorded which). This clonotype was obtained from a middle-aged woman with acute COVID-19. CDR3 nucleotide sequence: TGTGCCAGCAGCGAGGACAGGGGCTACGAGCAGTACTTC. This gives the protein CASSEDRGYEQYF.